This TCR beta chain was identified in a study of Ad26.COV2.S vaccination and SARS-CoV-2 variants. As for the study in general: Administration of Ad26.COV2.S was intramuscular, either once or twice 56 days apart.

Sequenced by immunoSEQ multiplex PCR; TCRdb stores in-frame clones only, minus some. This sample has about 450,000 clones, with 80% to 90% found just once. Comments on this clone: Its target is unknown.

The CDR3 runs to 15 residues. The germline CDR1 and CDR2 sequences are LGHDT and YNNKEL (reference sequence). The trim removed 3 bases at V and 5 bases at J, leaving 6 bases unmatched. Study outcomes and limitations: Placebo recipients had lower spike-specific TCR breadth than vaccine recipients.

Treatment in this sample: 15 to 20 received Ad26.COV2.S at low or high dose, single or two shots; 5 received placebo; per-sample allocation not given. Specimen acquisition occurred on day 63 following the initial vaccine or placebo injection. Boston hosted the donor, who was an adult aged 18-55 years. This vaccine is an Ad26 vector that expresses the Wuhan-strain SARS-CoV-2 spike. The clonotype was recovered from a person aged 18-65 years who received the Ad26.COV2.S COVID-19 vaccine or a placebo. Sequences were derived from peripheral blood, sampled in a trial of Ad26.COV2.S vaccine versus placebo. The rearrangement uses TRBV3-1 (or the pseudogene TRBV3-2) and TRBJ1-5; 8 bases fit TRBD1. The CDR3 protein is CASSQGGDRYQPQHF. CDR3 nucleotide sequence: TGTGCCAGCAGCCAGGGAGGGGACAGGTATCAGCCCCAGCATTTT.